This entry lists 25 T cell receptor beta chains sequenced from one sample in a study of cytomegalovirus exposure and HLA in healthy donors. The data were produced by immunoSEQ multiplex PCR, yet TCRdb's version contains in-frame clones alone and is incomplete. The profile shows fewer than 100,000 clones, less than 95% of them singletons. Sequenced input: PBMCs. Source of these receptors: a woman aged 18 to 35 in good health and CMV-seropositive.

J is TRBJ1-1 and V is TRBV2; tentatively, D is TRBD1 (5 bases). The CDR3 totals 14 residues. The V gene lost 6 bases and the J gene lost 0 bases, with 11 bases spanning the gap. The germline gives CDR1 SNHLY, CDR2 FYNNEI. The CDR3 sequence: CASSQQDMNTEAFF. CDR3 in DNA: TGTGCCAGCAGCCAACAGGATATGAACACTGAAGCTTTCTTT.

The CDR3 region is CASSDLVQPQHF. The DNA of the CDR3 is TGTGCCAGCAGTGATTTAGTGCAGCCCCAGCATTTT. The chain links TRBV6-1 to TRBJ1-5; D unclear. Germline V gives CDR1 MNHNS, CDR2 SASEGT. There are 12 residues in the CDR3. Trimming pared 3 bases from V and 7 bases from J, leaving 7 bases between.

J is TRBJ2-5 and V is TRBV5-1; 8 nucleotides line up with TRBD2. V dropped 5 bases and J dropped 4; count of bases not matched to a gene: 10. The length of the CDR3 is 15 residues. Germline V gene lookup returns CDR1 SGHRS and CDR2 YFSETQ. This CDR3 is CASSSPGGPGETQYF. The CDR3 coding sequence is TGCGCCAGCAGTTCCCCGGGAGGGCCAGGAGAGACCCAGTACTTC. The full variable domain, with the rest looked up from reference TRBV5-1 and TRBJ2-5, is KAGVTQTPRYLIKTRGQQVTLSCSPISGHRSVSWYQQTPGQGLQFLFEYFSETQRNKGNFPGRFSGRQFSNSRSEMNVSTLELGDSALYLCASSSPGGPGETQYFGPGTRLLVL.

The gene calls are TRBV9 and TRBJ1-5; TRBD1 agrees at 9 bases. CDR3 length equals 14 residues. V lost 8 bases to trimming and J lost 2 bases; unmatched junction nucleotides: 5. The germline CDR1 and CDR2 sequences are SGDLS and YYNGEE. The CDR3 bases are TGTGCCAGTAGTAGGACAGGGGGCAATCAGCCCCAGCATTTT. This encodes CASSRTGGNQPQHF. The whole variable domain, filled in from reference TRBV9 and TRBJ1-5, reads DSGVTQTPKHLITATGQRVTLRCSPRSGDLSVYWYQQSLDQGLQFLIQYYNGEERAKGNILERFSAQQFPDLHSELNLSSLELGDSALYFCASSRTGGNQPQHFGDGTRLSIL.

The chain combines TRBV4-3 with TRBJ2-7; 7 positions match TRBD1. Germline V gene lookup returns CDR1 LGHNA and CDR2 YSLEER. The CDR3 runs 15 residues. V shed 1 base, J shed 2 bases, and the junction held 5 bases outside the gene matches. CDR3 coding DNA: TGCGCCAGCAGCCAAGCGGGACAGCCTACCTACGAGCAGTACTTC. Protein sequence: CASSQAGQPTYEQYF.

The gene calls are TRBV5-1 and TRBJ2-1; 7 positions match TRBD1. Trimming removed 4 bases from V and 9 bases from J; junction bases left unmatched: 13. CDR3 size: 15 residues. The germline CDR1 and CDR2 sequences are SGHRS and YFSETQ. Written as DNA, the CDR3 is TGCGCCAGCAGCGTTCAGCGGACCCAGGGGGTTGAGCAGTTCTTC. Its translation is CASSVQRTQGVEQFF.

This clone was seen once. This chain joins TRBV7-6 and TRBJ1-6, with D perhaps TRBD1 (5 bases). This CDR3 has 15 amino acids. Germline CDR1 SGHVS, CDR2 FNYEAQ. V was trimmed by 2 bases and J by 9 bases, leaving 14 bases between them. The CDR3 reads CASSLQAQGSSPLHF. The CDR3 DNA follows: TGTGCCAGCAGCTTACAGGCGCAGGGCAGTTCACCCCTCCACTTT.

The chain joins TRBV28 to TRBJ1-3, with D unclear. Trimming shortened V by 2 bases and J by 0 bases, and 5 bases separated the two germline ends. Germline CDR1 is MDHEN and CDR2 is SYDVKM. The CDR3 has 14 residues. This CDR3 reads CASSLGSSGNTIYF. In nucleotides, the CDR3 is TGTGCCAGCAGTTTAGGGAGCTCTGGAAACACCATATATTTT.

V is TRBV4-3 and J is TRBJ2-3, with 9 bases matching TRBD2. The ends lost 4 bases at V and 5 bases at J; junction bases unmatched: 13. CDR1 and CDR2 (germline): LGHNA, YSLEER. The CDR3 extends over 17 amino acids. The DNA for the CDR3 is TGCGCCAGCAGCCGAGGGCCCTCGGGACTAGCAGGAGATACGCAGTATTTT. Translating gives CASSRGPSGLAGDTQYF.

The rearrangement links TRBV7-6 to TRBJ2-1, with 7 bases identical to TRBD2. Germline lookup yields CDR1 SGHVS and CDR2 FNYEAQ. This CDR3 has 16 residues. Trimming took 1 base from V and 4 from J; bases not matched to a gene: 7. DNA for the CDR3: TGTGCCAGCAGCTTAGGTGCGGGACTAATATACAATGAGCAGTTCTTC. The encoded protein is CASSLGAGLIYNEQFF.

The chain links TRBV11-3 to TRBJ1-1, with 7 bases aligning to TRBD1. V lost 1 base, J lost 2 bases, and 7 bases stayed unmatched. The CDR3 loop spans 16 amino acids. Looked up from germline, CDR1 is SGHNT and CDR2 is YENEEA. The CDR3, as DNA: TGTGCCAGCAGCTTAGGGTGGGACAGAGGTAACACTGAAGCTTTCTTT. This translates into CASSLGWDRGNTEAFF. Filled out from reference TRBV11-3 and TRBJ1-1, the complete variable domain reads EAGVVQSPRYKIIEKKQPVAFWCNPISGHNTLYWYLQNLGQGPELLIRYENEEAVDDSQLPKDRFSAERLKGVDSTLKIQPAELGDSAVYLCASSLGWDRGNTEAFFGQGTRLTVV.

The chain carries TRBV28 and TRBJ2-3; 8 nucleotides agree with TRBD2. The CDR3 has 16 amino acids. Germline V gives CDR1 MDHEN, CDR2 SYDVKM. V lost 6 bases and J lost 1; bases outside the gene matches: 9. CDR3 sequence reads: CASSPRLAGRTDTQYF. For the CDR3, the DNA is TGTGCCAGCAGCCCCCGGCTAGCGGGTCGCACAGATACGCAGTATTTT.

This sequence joins TRBV28 and TRBJ1-2; maybe TRBD1 (5 bases). V lost 6 bases to trimming and J lost 2 bases, with 7 bases between them. The CDR3 runs to 12 residues. The V gene's germline CDR1 is MDHEN and CDR2 SYDVKM. The CDR3 loop reads CASSSGNYGYTF. The CDR3 DNA reads TGTGCCAGCAGCTCAGGGAACTATGGCTACACCTTC.

The V call is TRBV5-1, the J call TRBJ1-4, with 9 nucleotides matching TRBD1. Germline V gene data show CDR1 as SGHRS and CDR2 as YFSETQ. Trimming took 0 bases from V and 7 from J; bases not matched to a gene: 4. The CDR3 sequence is 15 residues long. The CDR3 DNA reads TGCGCCAGCAGCTTGGAGGGGACAGGGCTTGAAAAACTGTTTTTT. Its protein is CASSLEGTGLEKLFF.

This chain links TRBV6-5 with TRBJ1-5; D possibly corresponds to TRBD1 (5 bases). This CDR3 is 15 amino acids long. V lost 2 bases and J 2 bases, leaving 10 bases between the germline ends. The germline V gene encodes CDR1 MNHEY and CDR2 SVGAGI. CDR3: CASSYGGVGNQPQHF. In nucleotides, the CDR3 is TGTGCCAGCAGTTACGGGGGGGTGGGCAATCAGCCCCAGCATTTT.

The chain combines TRBV6-5 with TRBJ1-2; 9 nucleotides match TRBD1. The junction had 6 bases not matched to a gene; V was cut back by 6 bases and J by 4 bases. Germline loops: CDR1 MNHEY, CDR2 SVGAGI. The CDR3 has 14 amino acids. This CDR3 is CASRRGQGSYGYTF. DNA of the CDR3: TGTGCCAGCAGACGAGGACAGGGGAGCTATGGCTACACCTTC.

The V gene is TRBV21-1, the J gene TRBJ1-5. TRBV21-1 constitutes a pseudogene. The CDR3 covers 13 residues. This CDR3 reads CASSEGGSQPQHF. CDR3 in DNA: TGTGCCAGCAGCGAGGGAGGGTCTCAGCCCCAGCATTTT.

The chain links TRBV4-2 to TRBJ1-3, with D perhaps matching TRBD1 (6 bases). The ends were cut back, 7 bases at V and 0 bases at J, with 10 bases in the middle. CDR3 length: 14 residues. Germline assignment: CDR1 LGHNA and CDR2 YNFKEQ. CDR3 in DNA: TGTGCCAGCACCACAGGGATCTCTGGAAACACCATATATTTT. It encodes CASTTGISGNTIYF.

The chain links TRBV19 to TRBJ2-3, with TRBD1 identical over 10 bases. The CDR3 is 16 residues long. Germline V CDR1 and CDR2: LNHDA, SQIVND (reference sequence). Trimming cost V 3 bases and J 3 bases; bases outside gene matches: 6. The chain's CDR3 is CASSMMRDRGTDTQYF. Written as DNA, the CDR3 is TGTGCCAGTAGTATGATGCGGGACAGGGGAACAGATACGCAGTATTTT.

This clone appeared a single time. The V and J genes are TRBV10-2 and TRBJ2-3; 11 positions agree with TRBD2. CDR1 is WSHSY and CDR2 is SAAADI in the germline V gene. This CDR3 contains 17 residues. Germline trimming cut 2 bases from V and 4 bases from J; bases unmatched to any gene: 8. The CDR3 is CASSETSGGNVADTQYF. The CDR3, as DNA: TGCGCCAGCAGTGAGACTAGCGGGGGTAATGTCGCAGATACGCAGTATTTT.

The CDR3 DNA sequence: TGCAGTGCTAGGGGAGTTGAAGCTTTCTTT. It specifies CSARGVEAFF. This rearrangement joins TRBV20-1 to TRBJ1-1; D remains unclear. The V gene's germline CDR1 is DFQATT and CDR2 SNEGSKA (reference sequence). The CDR3 is made up of 10 amino acids. Between the trimmed V and J ends, which lost 3 bases and 7 bases, there was a span of 6 bases.

V and J are TRBV28 and TRBJ2-3, with 9 bases that match TRBD2. This CDR3 is built from 17 residues. CDR1 is MDHEN and CDR2 is SYDVKM in the germline V gene. J lost 3 bases, V lost 5 bases, and 12 bases had no gene match. Here the CDR3 reads CASSPRTSALGTDTQYF. For the CDR3, the DNA is TGTGCCAGCAGTCCCCGGACTAGCGCATTAGGTACAGATACGCAGTATTTT.

The chain recombines TRBV6-5 with TRBJ2-7; weak D call: TRBD1 (5 bases). Looked up from germline, CDR1 is MNHEY and CDR2 is SVGAGI. Trimming stripped 5 bases from V and 5 bases from J, with 13 bases between. This CDR3 spans 13 amino acids. The CDR3 loop reads CASSPGIRNEQYF. The CDR3 DNA follows: TGTGCCAGCAGTCCAGGGATTCGTAACGAGCAGTACTTC.

DNA of the CDR3: TGTGCCAGCAGCTATTCCGCCGGGAGGGCCTACAATGAGCAGTTCTTC. This codes for CASSYSAGRAYNEQFF. The chain is built from TRBV11-2 and TRBJ2-1; 8 nucleotides agree with TRBD2. V shed 4 bases, J shed 2 bases, and the junction held 7 bases outside the gene matches. This CDR3 has 16 residues. Germline CDR1 and CDR2: SGHAT and FQNNGV.

This chain uses TRBV27 with TRBJ2-3, with a tentative D call TRBD1 (6 bases). From germline, CDR1 is MNHEY and CDR2 SMNVEV (reference sequence). Trimming cost V 3 bases and J 0 bases, with 13 bases left between them. The CDR3 contains 16 residues. This CDR3 reads CASSFNLQGSTDTQYF. CDR3 nucleotide sequence: TGTGCCAGCAGTTTTAATCTACAGGGAAGCACAGATACGCAGTATTTT.